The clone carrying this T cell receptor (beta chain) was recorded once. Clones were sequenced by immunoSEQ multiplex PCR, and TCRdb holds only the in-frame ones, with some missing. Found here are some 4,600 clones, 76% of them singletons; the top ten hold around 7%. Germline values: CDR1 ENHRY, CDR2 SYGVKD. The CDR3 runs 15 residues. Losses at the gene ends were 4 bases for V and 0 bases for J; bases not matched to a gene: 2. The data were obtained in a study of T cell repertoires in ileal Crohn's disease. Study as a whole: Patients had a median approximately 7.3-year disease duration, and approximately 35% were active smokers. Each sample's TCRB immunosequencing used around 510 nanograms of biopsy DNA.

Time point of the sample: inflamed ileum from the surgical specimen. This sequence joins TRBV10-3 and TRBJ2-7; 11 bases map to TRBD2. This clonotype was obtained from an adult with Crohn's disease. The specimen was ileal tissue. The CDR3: CAISGLAGGSYEQYF. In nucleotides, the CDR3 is TGTGCCATCAGTGGTCTAGCGGGAGGCTCCTACGAGCAGTACTTC.